Shown below are 7 T cell receptor beta chains from a single sample sequenced in a study of T cells in Graves' hyperthyroidism and ophthalmopathy. The TCR beta CDR3 regions underwent amplification using RNA transcripts as the source. The HTBI primer set served for first-round RT-PCR of the TCR CDR3. MiXCR, run by TCRdb on the multiplex PCR reads, gives a single entry per CDR3 protein. This sample has a few hundred thousand distinct CDR3 sequences, with about 15% found just once. Sequenced material: blood. These receptors came from a woman in her forties with Graves' hyperthyroidism that later progressed to Graves' ophthalmopathy.

This clonotype has a count of ten or more. V gene TRBV12-3 or TRBV12-4 combines with J gene TRBJ2-1; 7 bases fit TRBD2. The V segment lost 7 bases and the J segment 7 bases; nucleotides outside the gene matches: 10. The CDR3 covers 14 residues. The CDR3 loop is CASNKRGVWNEQFF. The CDR3, as DNA: TGTGCCAGCAACAAACGGGGGGTTTGGAATGAGCAGTTCTTC.

This clonotype was recorded many times. The CDR3 reads CASSDLTTNEKLFF. CDR3 nucleotides: TGTGCCAGCAGTGACCTGACAACTAATGAAAAACTGTTTTTT. This rearrangement joins TRBV2 to TRBJ1-4; D gene uncertain. V was clipped by 3 bases and J by 0 bases, with 5 bases between them. The CDR3 runs to 14 residues. In germline, CDR1 is SNHLY, CDR2 FYNNEI.

This clonotype was seen repeatedly, ten times or more. The gene calls are TRBV6-2 or TRBV6-3 and TRBJ2-7, with D perhaps TRBD2 (6 bases). Germline CDR1 MNHEY, CDR2 SVGEGT. The CDR3 length is 15 residues. Deletions cut 6 bases from V and 4 bases from J, with 19 bases between. The CDR3 DNA sequence: TGTGCCAGCAGCACCCTGGGTGCGGGGACTTACGAGCAGTACTTC. Protein: CASSTLGAGTYEQYF.

The table lists this clonotype with many counts. This sequence joins TRBV6-1 and TRBJ2-1; TRBD2 matches 12 bases. CDR3 size: 15 residues. The junction had 6 bases not matched to a gene; V was cut back by 8 bases and J by 4 bases. Germline CDR1 MNHNS, CDR2 SASEGT. DNA for the CDR3: TGTGCCAGCTCCAGGACTAGCGGGGATTACAATGAGCAGTTCTTC. This translates into CASSRTSGDYNEQFF.

This clonotype was observed at least ten times. V and J are TRBV10-2 and TRBJ2-2; the match to TRBD1 covers 9 bases. The J segment lost 0 bases and the V segment lost 6 bases, leaving 5 bases of the junction unmatched. The CDR3 sequence is 16 residues long. In germline, CDR1 is WSHSY, CDR2 SAAADI. This CDR3 is CASSQGQGANTGELFF. In DNA, the CDR3 is TGCGCCAGCAGCCAGGGACAGGGAGCGAACACCGGGGAGCTGTTTTTT.

CDR3: CASSQEEGAGVYEQYF. CDR3 in DNA: TGCGCCAGCAGCCAAGAGGAAGGAGCGGGAGTCTACGAGCAGTACTTC. This chain connects TRBV4-1 to TRBJ2-7, with 8 positions matching TRBD2. This CDR3 region has 16 residues. Unmatched junction bases numbered 7, after V lost 0 bases and J lost 3 bases. Germline values: CDR1 MGHRA, CDR2 YSYEKL.

V gene TRBV28 combines with J gene TRBJ1-2, with D possibly being TRBD1 (6 bases). The V gene lost 2 bases and the J gene lost 8 bases, with 15 bases spanning the gap. This CDR3 is 14 amino acids long. In germline, CDR1 is MDHEN, CDR2 SYDVKM. The CDR3 bases are TGTGCCAGCAGTTTACCCCGAGGGGGTGGAGGCTACACCTTC. This codes for CASSLPRGGGGYTF.